The 13 T cell receptor beta chains given below trace back to one sample, sequenced in a study of T cell clonotyping in hematopoietic cell transplantation. Profiled with immunoSEQ multiplex PCR; TCRdb holds only in-frame clones, not every one. The data show roughly 44,000 clones, around 96% seen once. Sequences were obtained from peripheral blood mononuclear cells. These receptors were taken from a young man in good health. Some clones in this sample may be carry-over from other donors' samples.

The rearrangement links TRBV25-1 to TRBJ2-7, with D tentatively TRBD1 or TRBD2 (5 bases each). The germline V gene has CDR1 MGHDK and CDR2 SYGVNS. V gave up 1 base and J gave up 5 bases, with 12 bases separating them. The CDR3 loop spans 14 amino acids. The CDR3: CASSELGLANEQYF. The CDR3 nucleotides read TGTGCCAGCAGTGAATTGGGGCTAGCCAACGAGCAGTACTTC.

The rearrangement joins TRBV7-2 to TRBJ1-5; no definite D call. There are 13 residues in the CDR3. Germline lookup yields CDR1 SGHTA and CDR2 FQGNSA. The V end was cut by 0 bases, the J end by 4 bases, with 4 bases between. The CDR3 loop reads CASSLALNQPQHF. The CDR3 nucleotides are TGTGCCAGCAGCTTAGCCCTAAATCAGCCCCAGCATTTT.

The chain couples TRBV6-1 to TRBJ1-5; D uncertain. V was clipped by 1 base and J by 5 bases, with 6 bases between them. The V gene's germline CDR1 is MNHNS and CDR2 SASEGT. The CDR3 has 13 amino acids. As DNA, the CDR3 is TGTGCCAGCAGTGAAGTCCTCTATCAGCCCCAGCATTTT. Its protein product is CASSEVLYQPQHF.

The chain recombines TRBV12-5 with TRBJ2-7; the D gene is possibly TRBD2 (5 bases). In germline, CDR1 is LGHNT, CDR2 FRNRAP. CDR3 length: 17 residues. The V and J ends lost 2 bases and 2 bases respectively, with 19 bases between them. This CDR3 is CASGLYKNGVHTYEQYF. The CDR3 coding sequence is TGTGCTAGTGGTTTGTACAAAAACGGGGTTCATACCTACGAGCAGTACTTC.

V gene TRBV30 combines with J gene TRBJ1-2; 8 bases are a match to TRBD1. The CDR3 runs 15 residues. Trimming removed 3 bases from V and 4 bases from J; junction bases left unmatched: 10. Germline CDR1 and CDR2: GTSNPN and SVGIG (reference sequence). The CDR3 reads CAWRSPGTGSYGYTF. The CDR3 DNA sequence: TGTGCCTGGAGGAGTCCCGGGACAGGTTCCTATGGCTACACCTTC.

This chain uses TRBV19 with TRBJ2-7; 9 bases line up with TRBD1. The germline gives CDR1 LNHDA, CDR2 SQIVND (reference sequence). The V segment lost 5 bases and the J segment 2 bases; nucleotides outside the gene matches: 10. The CDR3 length is 16 residues. Here the CDR3 DNA reads TGTGCCAGTAGTCCCCTAACAGGGGGCCTTACCTACGAGCAGTACTTC. The encoded protein is CASSPLTGGLTYEQYF. Full variable domain (rest looked up from reference TRBV19 and TRBJ2-7): DGGITQSPKYLFRKEGQNVTLSCEQNLNHDAMYWYRQDPGQGLRLIYYSQIVNDFQKGDIAEGYSVSREKKESFPLTVTSAQKNPTAFYLCASSPLTGGLTYEQYFGPGTRLTVT.

This chain joins TRBV7-2 and TRBJ2-5; the match to TRBD2 covers 8 bases. Germline CDR1 is SGHTA and CDR2 is FQGNSA. The V gene end was trimmed by 6 bases and the J gene end by 9 bases; junction bases not matched to a gene: 12. CDR3 size: 14 residues. CDR3 in amino acids: CASSPALAVRAQYF. The CDR3 bases are TGTGCCAGCAGTCCAGCACTAGCGGTCCGGGCCCAGTACTTC.

This chain uses TRBV7-9 with TRBJ2-7; the D gene is possibly TRBD2 (5 bases). The CDR3 spans 16 residues. Per germline, CDR1 SEHNR and CDR2 FQNEAQ (reference sequence). V shed 0 bases and J shed 0 bases, with 12 bases lying between them. CDR3 residues: CASSLAEDLLSYEQYF. The CDR3 region has the DNA TGTGCCAGCAGCTTAGCAGAGGACTTACTCTCCTACGAGCAGTACTTC.

The chain recombines TRBV5-8 with TRBJ1-1; D gene ambiguous. CDR3 size: 12 residues. From germline, CDR1 is SGHTS and CDR2 YDEGEE. Trimming shortened V by 1 base and J by 4 bases, and 5 bases separated the two germline ends. Written as DNA, the CDR3 is TGTGCCAGCAGCTTGAGTAGCACTGAAGCTTTCTTT. This sequence encodes CASSLSSTEAFF.

V is TRBV6-1 and J is TRBJ1-5; D is unresolved. The CDR3 is made up of 12 amino acids. Germline CDR1 and CDR2: MNHNS and SASEGT. Trimming removed 5 bases from V and 5 bases from J, with 7 bases in between. CDR3 sequence: CASSLGDQPQHF. CDR3 nucleotide sequence: TGTGCCAGCAGTCTCGGGGATCAGCCCCAGCATTTT.

The chain couples TRBV29-1 to TRBJ2-7; D assignment may be TRBD1 or TRBD2 (5 bases each). The V end lost 4 bases, the J end lost 0 bases, and 10 bases lay between the germline ends. Germline CDR1 SQVTM, CDR2 ANQGSEA. This CDR3 is built from 13 residues. CDR3 region: CSVGVGGSYEQYF. In nucleotides, the CDR3 is TGCAGCGTTGGAGTTGGGGGCTCCTACGAGCAGTACTTC.

The rearrangement links TRBV7-6 to TRBJ2-5; 9 positions match TRBD1. CDR1 and CDR2 from the germline V gene are SGHVS and FNYEAQ. The CDR3 has 15 residues. V dropped 4 bases and J dropped 2; count of bases not matched to a gene: 5. The CDR3 bases are TGTGCCAGCAGCTCGGGACAGGGCGTACAAGAGACCCAGTACTTC. Its protein is CASSSGQGVQETQYF. The full variable domain, completed using reference TRBV7-6 and TRBJ2-5, is GAGVSQSPRYKVTKRGQDVALRCDPISGHVSLYWYRQALGQGPEFLTYFNYEAQQDKSGLPNDRFSAERPEGSISTLTIQRTEQRDSAMYRCASSSGQGVQETQYFGPGTRLLVL.

V is TRBV7-2 and J is TRBJ1-1, with D perhaps matching TRBD1 (6 bases). The CDR3 totals 15 residues. The germline CDR1 and CDR2 sequences are SGHTA and FQGNSA. V was shortened by 5 bases and J by 2 bases, with 15 bases between the two germline ends. Here the CDR3 reads CASSPLTGFNTEAFF. The CDR3 region has the DNA TGTGCCAGCAGCCCGCTAACAGGGTTCAACACTGAAGCTTTCTTT.